The present T cell receptor (beta chain) was sequenced within a study of CD8+ T cells in alopecia areata. Study background: The drug, oral tofacitinib, was given to treated patients at 5 to 10 mg twice daily. Study conclusions and caveats: Compared with mice, patients displayed less clear TCR sharing, possibly for HLA-related reasons.

Lesional scalp tissue (obtained by punch biopsy) and peripheral blood were collected from alopecia areata patients. Comments on this clone: The antigen remains unidentified. The sample holds other DNA sequences that translate to the same CDR3.

Extracted RNA was reverse transcribed, and the resulting cDNA served as sequencing template. Sequencing was performed with immunoSEQ multiplex PCR; in TCRdb, only in-frame clones are kept and a portion is missing. The data show 7,000 to 9,500 clones, with about 60% seen just once and about 13% held by the top ten. Deletions cut 3 bases from V and 0 bases from J, with 20 bases between. CDR3 size: 18 residues. The source is a human donor with alopecia areata. This sequence joins TRBV6-7 and TRBJ1-1; a possible D gene is TRBD1 (6 bases). TRBV6-7 qualifies as an ORF whose function is uncertain. The sample was skin, taken at week 0. The CDR3 reads CASSYFSTSRTVNTEAFF. The CDR3 nucleotides read TGTGCCAGCAGTTATTTCTCTACAAGTCGGACAGTGAACACTGAAGCTTTCTTT.